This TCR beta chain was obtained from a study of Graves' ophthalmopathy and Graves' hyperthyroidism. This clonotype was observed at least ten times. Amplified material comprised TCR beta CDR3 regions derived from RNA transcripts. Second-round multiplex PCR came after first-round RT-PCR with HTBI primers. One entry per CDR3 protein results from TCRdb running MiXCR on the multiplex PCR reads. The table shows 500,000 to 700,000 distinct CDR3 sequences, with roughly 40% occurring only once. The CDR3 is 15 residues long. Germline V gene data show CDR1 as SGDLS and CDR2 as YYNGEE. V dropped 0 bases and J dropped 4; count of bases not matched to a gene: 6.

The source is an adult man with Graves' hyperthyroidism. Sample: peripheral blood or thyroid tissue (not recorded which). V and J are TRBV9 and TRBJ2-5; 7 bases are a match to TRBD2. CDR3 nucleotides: TGTGCCAGCAGCGTAGCCTCGGGGGGAGGAGAGACCCAGTACTTC. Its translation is CASSVASGGGETQYF.